The 22 T cell receptor beta chains below come from one sample, sequenced in a study of shared clonotypes between healthy human individuals. The naive CD8 fraction comprised CD45RO-negative cells positively selected for CCR7 and excluded terminally differentiated effector memory CD45RA+ cells. Measured with immunoSEQ multiplex PCR; TCRdb has only the in-frame clones, and not every one. Of about 820,000 clones in the sample, almost 95% are singletons; the top ten hold 24%. The sample comprised naive CD8+ T cells sorted from blood. These receptors were obtained from a man younger than 45 in good health.

The chain carries TRBV28 and TRBJ1-3; D perhaps matches TRBD1 (6 bases). V was clipped by 6 bases and J by 0 bases, with 21 bases between them. The CDR3 is 18 amino acids. Germline V gene lookup returns CDR1 MDHEN and CDR2 SYDVKM. This CDR3 reads CASRKRGSPPLSGNTIYF. CDR3 nucleotides: TGTGCCAGCAGAAAGAGGGGGTCCCCACCGCTCTCTGGAAACACCATATATTTT.

This chain uses TRBV9 with TRBJ2-7; no clear D. Trimming left V 0 bases short and J 6 bases short, with 16 bases between. Germline CDR1 reads SGDLS; CDR2 reads YYNGEE. The CDR3 runs 15 residues. Here the CDR3 reads CASSVGNSNFGEQYF. In DNA, the CDR3 is TGTGCCAGCAGCGTAGGAAATTCCAATTTCGGCGAGCAGTACTTC.

This rearrangement joins TRBV13 to TRBJ2-7, with D tentatively TRBD1 (6 bases). Germline loops: CDR1 PRHDT, CDR2 FYEKMQ (reference sequence). V was cut by 0 bases and J by 6 bases, with 9 bases left in between. The CDR3 has 13 residues. This chain's CDR3 is CASSLGQGPEQYF. CDR3 nucleotides: TGTGCCAGCAGCTTAGGCCAGGGGCCCGAGCAGTACTTC.

This clone was seen a handful of times. V is TRBV28 and J is TRBJ2-1; 7 nucleotides agree with TRBD1. The CDR3 is 14 residues long. In germline, CDR1 is MDHEN, CDR2 SYDVKM. V was clipped by 8 bases and J by 7 bases; unmatched bases: 11. The CDR3 reads CASWGQRWDNEQFF. The CDR3 nucleotides are TGTGCCAGCTGGGGACAGCGGTGGGATAATGAGCAGTTCTTC.

This chain uses TRBV2 with TRBJ2-5; maybe TRBD1 (6 bases). CDR1 is SNHLY and CDR2 is FYNNEI in the germline V gene. This CDR3 region has 16 residues. Trimming left V 2 bases short and J 5 bases short, with 18 bases between. The CDR3 sequence is CASSEYVGAIYETQYF. CDR3 coding DNA: TGTGCCAGCAGTGAATACGTGGGGGCTATTTATGAGACCCAGTACTTC.

The CDR3 loop reads CASSLGGAEYQETQYF. In DNA, the CDR3 is TGTGCCAGCAGCTTAGGGGGGGCTGAGTACCAAGAGACCCAGTACTTC. V and J are TRBV7-2 and TRBJ2-5; D may correspond to TRBD1 or TRBD2 (6 bases each). Germline-derived CDR1 and CDR2 are SGHTA and FQGNSA. Deletions cut 1 base from V and 0 bases from J, with 12 bases between. The length of the CDR3 is 16 residues.

The chain links TRBV5-6 to TRBJ2-7; the match to TRBD2 covers 9 bases. Germline V gene lookup returns CDR1 SGHDT and CDR2 YYEEEE. Unmatched junction bases numbered 2, after V lost 4 bases and J lost 0 bases. The CDR3 is made up of 14 amino acids. The CDR3 reads CASSISGSSYEQYF. Here the CDR3 DNA reads TGTGCCAGCAGCATTAGCGGGAGCTCCTACGAGCAGTACTTC. Variable domain in full (rest from reference TRBV5-6 and TRBJ2-7): DAGVTQSPTHLIKTRGQQVTLRCSPKSGHDTVSWYQQALGQGPQFIFQYYEEEERQRGNFPDRFSGHQFPNYSSELNVNALLLGDSALYLCASSISGSSYEQYFGPGTRLTVT.

The chain uses TRBV7-9 and TRBJ2-5; 8 bases fit TRBD2. The CDR3 has 15 residues. The germline CDR1 and CDR2 sequences are SEHNR and FQNEAQ (reference sequence). The trim removed 5 bases at V and 5 bases at J, leaving 10 bases unmatched. CDR3: CASSTPTSEGETQYF. In DNA form, the CDR3 reads TGTGCCAGCAGCACCCCGACTAGCGAGGGGGAGACCCAGTACTTC.

This chain uses TRBV10-2 with TRBJ2-7, with D possibly called TRBD1 or TRBD2 (5 bases each). The germline CDR1 and CDR2 sequences are WSHSY and SAAADI. V lost 6 bases, J lost 3 bases, and 15 bases lay in between. The CDR3 contains 14 residues. CDR3 in amino acids: CASSGTVPFYEQYF. The CDR3 coding sequence is TGCGCCAGCAGCGGGACCGTACCGTTCTACGAGCAGTACTTC.

Of note for this clone: The DNA is left out, because the CDR3 cannot be placed on it with certainty; the CDR3 is given as TCRdb lists it. This chain joins TRBV2 and TRBJ2-6. The germline V gene encodes CDR1 SNHLY and CDR2 FYNNEI. The CDR3 is 16 amino acids long, termini counted. The CDR3 protein is CASFGPGSSGANVLTF.

The V and J genes are TRBV15 and TRBJ2-7; 11 nucleotides align to TRBD2. The germline V gene has CDR1 LNHNV and CDR2 YYDKDF (reference sequence). V shed 3 bases, J shed 1 base, and the junction held 8 bases outside the gene matches. This CDR3 comprises 17 residues. The CDR3 loop is CATSSSLAGGGSYEQYF. The CDR3 coding sequence is TGTGCCACCAGCAGTTCCTTAGCGGGAGGGGGATCCTACGAGCAGTACTTC.

The chain couples TRBV14 to TRBJ2-1; TRBD1 matches at 7 bases. Unmatched junction bases numbered 14, after V lost 1 base and J lost 8 bases. In germline, CDR1 is SGHDN, CDR2 FVKESK. CDR3 size: 17 residues. The CDR3 sequence is CASSQVERGPAFDEQFF. The CDR3 region has the DNA TGTGCCAGCAGCCAAGTCGAGAGGGGGCCGGCATTCGATGAGCAGTTCTTC.

The rearrangement uses TRBV11-3 and TRBJ2-7; D might be TRBD2 (6 bases). The germline V gene encodes CDR1 SGHNT and CDR2 YENEEA. The CDR3 runs to 13 residues. The germline V and J ends were trimmed by 4 bases and 2 bases, with 9 bases remaining between them. The CDR3 DNA follows: TGTGCCAGCAGCTCAAGCGGGCCCTACGAGCAGTACTTC. This translates into CASSSSGPYEQYF. The full variable domain, rest sourced from reference TRBV11-3 and TRBJ2-7, is EAGVVQSPRYKIIEKKQPVAFWCNPISGHNTLYWYLQNLGQGPELLIRYENEEAVDDSQLPKDRFSAERLKGVDSTLKIQPAELGDSAVYLCASSSSGPYEQYFGPGTRLTVT.

The chain recombines TRBV4-1 with TRBJ1-2; D remains ambiguous. Germline CDR1 MGHRA, CDR2 YSYEKL. Trimming pared 0 bases from V and 2 bases from J, leaving 13 bases between. The CDR3 loop spans 16 amino acids. CDR3 sequence reads: CASSQEGGLSNYGYTF. The CDR3 nucleotides read TGCGCCAGCAGCCAAGAAGGAGGGCTATCGAACTATGGCTACACCTTC.

In DNA form, the CDR3 reads TGTGCCAGCAGTCGCCCCGGGACCCAGAACTATGGCTACACCTTC. Residues: CASSRPGTQNYGYTF. V and J are TRBV28 and TRBJ1-2, with D possibly being TRBD1 (5 bases). This CDR3 spans 15 amino acids. V was cut by 5 bases and J by 2 bases, with 15 bases left in between. Germline CDR1 reads MDHEN; CDR2 reads SYDVKM.

This rearrangement joins TRBV13 to TRBJ2-3; D unresolved. CDR3 length: 12 residues. CDR1 and CDR2 (germline): PRHDT, FYEKMQ (reference sequence). V gave up 3 bases and J gave up 4 bases, with 5 bases separating them. The CDR3 reads CASSFTPDTQYF. The CDR3 DNA sequence: TGTGCCAGCAGCTTCACCCCAGATACGCAGTATTTT.

This sequence joins TRBV7-9 and TRBJ2-7; D may be TRBD2 (5 bases). CDR3 length: 14 residues. The V and J ends lost 8 bases and 0 bases respectively, with 14 bases between them. Germline CDR1 and CDR2: SEHNR and FQNEAQ (reference sequence). As DNA, the CDR3 is TGTGCCAGCGGGGAGACACTATACTCCTACGAGCAGTACTTC. This encodes CASGETLYSYEQYF.

This clone was found once. In DNA, the CDR3 is TGTGCCAGCAGCCCACCAAGGTCAGAAATGAACACTGAAGCTTTCTTT. Residues: CASSPPRSEMNTEAFF. The rearrangement joins TRBV7-6 to TRBJ1-1; no firm D call. The V end lost 5 bases, the J end lost 0 bases, and 16 bases lay between the germline ends. The CDR3 contains 16 residues. Germline assignment: CDR1 SGHVS and CDR2 FNYEAQ.

The sample holds one count of this clone. This chain connects TRBV14 to TRBJ2-7; no reliable D call. Germline-derived CDR1 and CDR2 are SGHDN and FVKESK. CDR3 size: 12 residues. V lost 1 base and J 5 bases, leaving 6 bases between the germline ends. The CDR3 coding sequence is TGTGCCAGCAGCCAAGCTACGAACGAGCAGTACTTC. Its protein product is CASSQATNEQYF.

Comments on this clone: Other DNA sequences in this specimen translate into the identical CDR3. The chain has TRBV7-9 and TRBJ1-5, with D possibly TRBD1 on 6 matching bases. CDR1 is SEHNR and CDR2 is FQNEAQ in the germline V gene (reference sequence). Trimming shortened V by 3 bases and J by 3 bases, and 9 bases separated the two germline ends. The CDR3 has 14 amino acids. The CDR3: CASSFGQNNQPQHF. The DNA of the CDR3 is TGTGCCAGCAGCTTCGGACAGAACAATCAGCCCCAGCATTTT.

The gene calls are TRBV5-8 and TRBJ1-2; 8 nucleotides line up with TRBD1. The J segment lost 5 bases and the V segment lost 1 base, leaving 10 bases of the junction unmatched. This CDR3 has 16 amino acids. Germline values: CDR1 SGHTS, CDR2 YDEGEE. CDR3 loop: CASSLYLQGAWYGYTF. The CDR3 DNA reads as TGTGCCAGCAGCTTGTATCTCCAGGGGGCATGGTATGGCTACACCTTC.

The sample holds many counts of this clone. V is TRBV10-3 and J is TRBJ1-5, with 7 bases fitting TRBD1. The CDR3 runs 14 residues. Germline V CDR1 and CDR2: ENHRY, SYGVKD. CDR3 in DNA: TGTGCAAGCAGGGGGGGGGACTTCAATCAGCCCCAGCATTTT. Translated: CASRGGDFNQPQHF.